The following is a T cell receptor beta chain sequence with its context. What it binds is not known. Germline V CDR1 and CDR2: SQVTM, ANQGSEA. This CDR3 comprises 14 residues. Losses at the gene ends were 4 bases for V and 5 bases for J; bases not matched to a gene: 5. These data come from a study of Graves' ophthalmopathy and Graves' hyperthyroidism. The study amplified TCR beta CDR3 regions using RNA transcripts. Second-round multiplex PCR came after first-round RT-PCR with HTBI primers. TCRdb analysed the multiplex PCR reads with MiXCR anew, one entry per CDR3 protein. The sample yields over a million distinct CDR3 sequences, about two fifths seen once. Findings and limits, study-wide: Blood also contained most of the expanded thyroid clonotypes above 0.001 frequency. A 13-signature model separated ophthalmopathy from stable hyperthyroidism, reaching less than 90% sensitivity and less than 83% specificity cross-validated.

The V and J genes are TRBV29-1 and TRBJ2-5; 12 bases are shared with TRBD2. This sequence was found in an adult man with Graves' hyperthyroidism. Material: peripheral blood or thyroid tissue (not recorded which). The CDR3 sequence: CSVGQGLAGETQYF. CDR3 sequence (DNA): TGCAGCGTTGGTCAGGGACTAGCGGGCGAGACCCAGTACTTC.